Each of the 2 T cell receptor beta chains below was sequenced from the same sample in a study of CD8 T cells in ankylosing spondylitis. In TCRdb, the 5' RACE reads were re-called with MiXCR into one record per CDR3 protein. The table lists 250,000 to 300,000 distinct CDR3 sequences, 20% of them singletons. Source material: blood, either unsorted or a sorted T cell fraction (not recorded which). Receptor source: a male donor with ankylosing spondylitis or in good health (not recorded which).

Notes on this clonotype: Since a much larger clone is just one base distant, this may be a read error. The chain couples TRBV5-1 to TRBJ1-3; no clear D gene. Germline CDR1 SGHRS, CDR2 YFSETQ. The CDR3 consists of 12 residues. CDR3 sequence (DNA): TGCACCAGCAGCTTGGGTGGAAACACCATATATTTT. Translated: CTSSLGGNTIYF.

Only a few counts were recorded for this clonotype. CDR3 loop: CASNTGLAPGEQYV. The CDR3 coding sequence is TGTGCCAGCAACACGGGACTAGCTCCGGGCGAGCAGTACGTC. V and J are TRBV5-8 and TRBJ2-7; 9 nucleotides match TRBD2. In germline, CDR1 is SGHTS, CDR2 YDEGEE. V lost 6 bases, J lost 6 bases, and 10 bases stayed unmatched. The CDR3 runs to 14 residues.